What follows describes a single T cell receptor beta chain. The length of the CDR3 is 15 residues. Trimming stripped 1 base from V and 13 bases from J, with 20 bases between. Germline V gene sequence: CDR1 MNHEY, CDR2 SMNVEV (reference sequence). This entry comes from a study of cytomegalovirus exposure and HLA in healthy donors. The PCR made use of 60 Vbeta and 13 Jbeta primers. Clones were sequenced by immunoSEQ multiplex PCR, and TCRdb holds only the in-frame ones, with some missing. Here the sample spans around 200,000 clones, around 79% being singletons. Sequenced material: PBMCs. The chain combines TRBV27 with TRBJ2-1; possible D gene TRBD2, 6 bases. The TCR comes from a woman aged 18-29 years in good health and CMV-seronegative. The CDR3 here is CASSLFEGRTYAQFF. The CDR3 DNA reads as TGTGCCAGCAGTTTATTCGAAGGGAGGACCTACGCCCAGTTCTTC.